This T cell receptor beta chain was identified during a study of CD4 and CD8 cells across lung adenocarcinoma regions. TCRdb independently ran MiXCR on the PCR reads; one entry per CDR3 protein. The table has some 20,000 distinct CDR3 sequences, around 59% seen once. Sequencing used CD8+ T cells from the center of a lung tumor. This TCR came from a female donor with lung adenocarcinoma. The CD4 and CD8 labels of this study may be unreliable.

CDR3 region: CASSFSGDFLDTGELFF. In nucleotides, the CDR3 is TGTGCCAGCAGTTTTTCCGGTGACTTTCTGGACACCGGGGAGCTGTTTTTT. The V call is TRBV12-3 or TRBV12-4, the J call TRBJ2-2; D unclear. The CDR3 extends over 17 amino acids. V gave up 3 bases and J gave up 3 bases, with 17 bases separating them.